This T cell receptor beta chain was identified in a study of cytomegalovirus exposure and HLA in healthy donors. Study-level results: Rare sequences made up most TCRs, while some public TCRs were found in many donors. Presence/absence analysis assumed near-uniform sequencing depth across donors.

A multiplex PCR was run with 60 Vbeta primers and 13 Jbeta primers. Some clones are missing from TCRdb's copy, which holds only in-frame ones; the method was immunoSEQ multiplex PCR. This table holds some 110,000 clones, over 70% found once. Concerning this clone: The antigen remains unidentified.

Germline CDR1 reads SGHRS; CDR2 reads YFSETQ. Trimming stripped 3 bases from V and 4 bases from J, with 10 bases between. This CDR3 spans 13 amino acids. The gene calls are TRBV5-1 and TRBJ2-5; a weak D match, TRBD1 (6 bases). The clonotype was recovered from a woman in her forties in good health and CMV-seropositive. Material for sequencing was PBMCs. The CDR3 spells CASSSTGIETQYF. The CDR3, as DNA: TGCGCCAGCAGCTCCACAGGGATAGAGACCCAGTACTTC.